Presented here are 21 T cell receptor beta chains from one specimen sequenced in a study of control samples from healthy donors and cancer patients. The method was immunoSEQ multiplex PCR; TCRdb's version includes in-frame clones alone and lacks a portion of them. Of 150,000 to 200,000 clones listed, approximately 90% are singletons. The sequencing sample was made of blood. The receptors derive from a man between 25 and 39 years old in good health.

The chain has TRBV4-3 and TRBJ1-2, with TRBD1 matching over 10 bases. Per germline, CDR1 LGHNA and CDR2 YSLEER. V dropped 0 bases and J dropped 2; count of bases not matched to a gene: 6. The CDR3 covers 17 residues. The CDR3 region is CASSQDILGQGNYGYTF. DNA for the CDR3: TGCGCCAGCAGCCAAGATATTCTGGGACAGGGGAACTATGGCTACACCTTC.

This chain uses TRBV7-2 with TRBJ1-2, with TRBD1 as a possible D gene (5 bases). The germline V gene encodes CDR1 SGHTA and CDR2 FQGNSA. CDR3 length: 15 residues. Trimming took off 4 bases at V and 8 bases at J, with 20 bases between the two ends. The CDR3 sequence is CASSSRGGRSGGYTF. The CDR3, as DNA: TGTGCCAGCAGCTCCCGGGGGGGGAGGTCAGGAGGCTACACCTTC.

The chain couples TRBV13 to TRBJ2-4, with D perhaps matching TRBD1 (5 bases). The germline V gene encodes CDR1 PRHDT and CDR2 FYEKMQ (reference sequence). The V and J ends lost 5 bases and 0 bases respectively, with 11 bases between them. The CDR3 covers 15 residues. The CDR3, as DNA: TGTGCCAGCAGCCACCGGCAGGGAGCCAAAAACATTCAGTACTTC. Amino acids: CASSHRQGAKNIQYF.

The J gene is TRBJ1-6, the V gene TRBV27; TRBD1 matches 7 bases. The CDR3 is 16 amino acids. V was pared by 5 bases and J by 0 bases, with 4 bases of the junction left unmatched. Germline V gene data show CDR1 as MNHEY and CDR2 as SMNVEV (reference sequence). The CDR3 region is CASSLGGASYNSPLHF. The CDR3 coding sequence is TGTGCCAGCAGTCTAGGGGGCGCCTCCTATAATTCACCCCTCCACTTT.

The rearrangement uses TRBV30 and TRBJ1-5, with D tentatively TRBD1 (5 bases). The length of the CDR3 is 15 residues. With 3 bases removed from V and 3 bases from J, the gap between germline ends came to 15 bases. Germline CDR1 reads GTSNPN; CDR2 reads SVGIG (reference sequence). The CDR3 nucleotides read TGTGCCTGGAGCAGAGGCAGGGCCCCCAATCAGCCCCAGCATTTT. Encoded protein: CAWSRGRAPNQPQHF.

The J gene is TRBJ2-7, the V gene TRBV4-2, with 7 nucleotides matching TRBD1. This CDR3 contains 16 residues. CDR1 and CDR2 from the germline V gene are LGHNA and YNFKEQ. The junction had 7 bases not matched to a gene; V was cut back by 0 bases and J by 2 bases. CDR3 loop: CASSQDPGTATYEQYF. The CDR3 DNA sequence: TGTGCCAGCAGCCAAGACCCCGGGACAGCTACCTACGAGCAGTACTTC.

Only one count was recorded for this clone. This chain links TRBV9 with TRBJ1-3, with a tentative D call TRBD1 (5 bases). Germline V gives CDR1 SGDLS, CDR2 YYNGEE. V shed 2 bases and J shed 4 bases, with 16 bases lying between them. The CDR3 totals 16 residues. The CDR3 bases are TGTGCCAGCAGCGTTTCTCCCAGGGTAACCGGAAACACCATATATTTT. Its protein product is CASSVSPRVTGNTIYF.

V gene TRBV11-2 combines with J gene TRBJ1-6, with 9 bases that match TRBD1. V lost 4 bases and J lost 12; bases outside the gene matches: 10. There are 15 residues in the CDR3. Germline V gene lookup returns CDR1 SGHAT and CDR2 FQNNGV. The CDR3 sequence is CASSSPGQGVLPLHF. CDR3 coding DNA: TGTGCCAGCAGCTCTCCGGGACAGGGCGTCTTACCCCTCCACTTT.

The gene calls are TRBV5-1 and TRBJ2-7; 10 bases are shared with TRBD2. The CDR3 has 15 amino acids. Germline assignment: CDR1 SGHRS and CDR2 YFSETQ. J lost 9 bases, V lost 10 bases, and 19 bases had no gene match. This CDR3 is CAATGTSDTLRGQYF. The CDR3 DNA is TGCGCCGCGACTGGGACTAGCGACACCCTACGAGGGCAGTACTTC.

J is TRBJ2-7 and V is TRBV6-5; TRBD2 matches at 10 bases. The CDR3 is 15 residues long. Germline loops: CDR1 MNHEY, CDR2 SVGAGI. The ends lost 7 bases at V and 0 bases at J; junction bases unmatched: 6. CDR3 loop: CASKEGLAHSYEQYF. DNA for the CDR3: TGTGCCAGCAAGGAGGGACTAGCGCACTCCTACGAGCAGTACTTC.

This clone was observed a few times. The chain employs TRBV3-1 (or the pseudogene TRBV3-2) and TRBJ2-5; possible D gene TRBD2, 7 bases. The ends were cut back, 3 bases at V and 3 bases at J, with 20 bases in the middle. CDR3 length equals 17 residues. Germline V lookup: CDR1 LGHDT, CDR2 YNNKEL (reference sequence). The CDR3 loop is CASSQKGGVAAKETQYF. In nucleotides, the CDR3 is TGTGCCAGCAGCCAGAAGGGGGGGGTGGCGGCGAAAGAGACCCAGTACTTC.

This chain links TRBV18 with TRBJ1-4; D is ambiguous. V lost 3 bases to trimming and J lost 8 bases, with 10 bases between them. The CDR3 extends over 13 amino acids. Germline lookup yields CDR1 KGHSH and CDR2 LQKENI. The CDR3 coding sequence is TGTGCCAGCTCACCGTCCGCGAGAGAAAAACTGTTTTTT. Its protein is CASSPSAREKLFF.

The rearrangement uses TRBV21-1 and TRBJ1-1; the table's D call of TRBD1 was not tested on the DNA. TRBV21-1 is a pseudogene. The CDR3 has 19 residues. The DNA of the CDR3 is TGTGCCAGCAGCCCCTCTCTTGGACAGGGGCGACCTGGCAACACTGAAGCTTTCTTT. Translation gives CASSPSLGQGRPGNTEAFF.

The CDR3 sequence: CASSGNFRRANYGYTF. The CDR3 DNA follows: TGTGCCAGCAGCGGAAACTTTAGGCGGGCAAACTATGGCTACACCTTC. The chain joins TRBV9 to TRBJ1-2; D is ambiguous. V shed 3 bases and J shed 2 bases, with 17 bases lying between them. CDR3 length: 16 amino acids. The germline V gene has CDR1 SGDLS and CDR2 YYNGEE. The variable domain in full, with the rest retrieved from reference TRBV9 and TRBJ1-2, is DSGVTQTPKHLITATGQRVTLRCSPRSGDLSVYWYQQSLDQGLQFLIQYYNGEERAKGNILERFSAQQFPDLHSELNLSSLELGDSALYFCASSGNFRRANYGYTFGSGTRLTVV.

The chain couples TRBV5-4 to TRBJ1-3, with D possibly TRBD1 on 6 matching bases. V gave up 1 base and J gave up 1 base, with 6 bases separating them. The CDR3 consists of 14 residues. In germline, CDR1 is SGHNT, CDR2 YYREEE (reference sequence). CDR3 bases: TGTGCCAGCAGCTTGACAGGGTCTGGAAACACCATATATTTT. Translated: CASSLTGSGNTIYF.

This chain links TRBV6-5 with TRBJ2-4; the match to TRBD2 covers 13 bases. The CDR3 consists of 15 residues. The V and J ends lost 5 bases and 8 bases, in that order; junction bases with no gene match: 6. CDR1 and CDR2 from the germline V gene are MNHEY and SVGAGI. The CDR3 DNA reads as TGTGCCAGCAGTAGGACTAGCGGGAGACGAGACATTCAGTACTTC. Translation gives CASSRTSGRRDIQYF.

The V and J genes are TRBV3-1 (or the pseudogene TRBV3-2) and TRBJ1-1, with a weak D call TRBD1 (5 bases). The germline V gene has CDR1 LGHDT and CDR2 YNNKEL (reference sequence). This CDR3 spans 12 amino acids. V lost 4 bases to trimming and J lost 5 bases, with 8 bases between them. DNA of the CDR3: TGTGCCAGCAGCCCGGGGGAAACTGAAGCTTTCTTT. Protein: CASSPGETEAFF.

The CDR3 DNA reads as TGTGCCACCCGTGGGGGGGCGGGGGCCACTGAAGCTTTCTTT. The encoded protein is CATRGGAGATEAFF. This sequence joins TRBV24-1 and TRBJ1-1, with D perhaps matching TRBD1 (6 bases). In germline, CDR1 is KGHDR, CDR2 SFDVKD. V dropped 9 bases and J dropped 4 bases, with 17 bases sitting between them. The CDR3 is 14 amino acids.

V and J are TRBV28 and TRBJ1-1; tentative D call: TRBD1 (5 bases). The germline gives CDR1 MDHEN, CDR2 SYDVKM. Trimming pared 3 bases from V and 4 bases from J, leaving 12 bases between. The CDR3 is 14 residues long. The CDR3 region is CASSLGLGVTEAFF. Here the CDR3 DNA reads TGTGCCAGCAGTTTGGGGCTAGGGGTCACTGAAGCTTTCTTT.

The V call is TRBV4-3, the J call TRBJ2-3; D gene ambiguous. The CDR3 is made up of 14 amino acids. CDR1 is LGHNA and CDR2 is YSLEER in the germline V gene. V lost 1 base, J lost 2 bases, and 7 bases lay in between. The CDR3 coding sequence is TGCGCCAGCAGCCAAGTGTATACCACAGATACGCAGTATTTT. It yields the protein CASSQVYTTDTQYF.

In DNA, the CDR3 is TGCGCCAGCAGCCAGGGACTCCCAGGCTCTGCGCAGTATTTT. Translation: CASSQGLPGSAQYF. V is TRBV4-3 and J is TRBJ2-3; D is possibly TRBD2 (6 bases). Between the trimmed V and J ends, which lost 3 bases and 10 bases, there was a span of 17 bases. CDR1 is LGHNA and CDR2 is YSLEER in the germline V gene. The CDR3 runs to 14 residues.